This T cell receptor beta chain was observed in a study of T cells in Graves' hyperthyroidism and ophthalmopathy (dated by TCRdb to the late 2010s). For the study in its entirety: Peripheral blood was collected at initial diagnosis, before any treatment. The paper reports TCR Vbeta CDR3 sequencing of about 140 peripheral blood samples: around 45 ophthalmopathy, some 80 hyperthyroidism and around 17 progressor patients. To identify distinguishing TCR V-J signatures, a discovery cohort of around 100 patients was used, comprising 40 to 45 with Graves' ophthalmopathy and 55 to 65 with stable Graves' hyperthyroidism. The 100 discovery patients were randomly divided into training and test sets at a 7:3 ratio. Following sampling, methimazole starting at 30 mg daily was given to hyperthyroidism patients, and high-dose intravenous methylprednisolone was given to ophthalmopathy patients. In addition, the study compared T-cell repertoires in thyroid tissue and in blood from roughly 6 Graves' hyperthyroidism patients. Prospective prediction of ophthalmopathy was tested in an independent validation cohort consisting of 18 hyperthyroidism patients and 15 or so patients who later progressed to ophthalmopathy. The paper's findings and limits, for the study overall: Sample size was not statistically predetermined, and investigators were not blinded to group allocation. In validation, the model predicted progression to ophthalmopathy a median of about 6.8 months before onset, with 70% to 71% sensitivity and almost 75% specificity. A model built on a 13 V-J signature distinguished ophthalmopathy from stable hyperthyroidism, reaching 87.88% sensitivity and about 81% specificity in cross-validation and 80%/75% in testing. Blood samples also contained most of the expanded thyroid clonotypes (frequency above 0.001), which suggests that blood repertoires may reflect thyroid immune responses.

Cut back by 6 bases and 0 bases, the V and J ends lie 11 bases apart. The germline V gene (reference sequence) supplies CDR1 DFQATT and CDR2 SNEGSKA. From the cysteine up to the phenylalanine, the CDR3 has a length of 13 residues. Kept here is only the CDR3 DNA, which spans 39 bases and is read in frame from base 1. On this clonotype: What antigen it recognizes has not been identified. Base quality data are lacking; no much larger clone is found one base away.

A patient counted as having stable Graves' hyperthyroidism if no progression to ophthalmopathy occurred over 18 months of follow-up. Hyperthyroidism patients were newly diagnosed, had a disease duration of under 2 months, and were aged 18 to 65 years. The study excluded patients with uncontrolled infections, other autoimmune diseases, pregnancy or lactation. Diagnoses were based on clinical symptoms, serum thyroxine and TRAb, thyroid ultrasound and orbital computed tomography. PBMCs were isolated from 7.5 to 10 ml of fresh peripheral blood by Ficoll-Paque density gradient centrifugation. Total RNA was extracted using Trizol reagent, and RNA quality was assessed on an Agilent 2100 Bioanalyzer. TCR beta CDR3 regions were amplified from RNA transcripts. The first round of RT-PCR for the TCR CDR3 was performed with the HTBI primer set and the Qiagen OneStep RT-PCR kit. The libraries were constructed in a second round of multiplex PCR and then size-selected and purified. Libraries were sequenced paired-end with 100 bp reads on an Illumina HiSeq2000. As for the original processing: SOAPnuke was used to process the raw data, removing reads that contained adapters or uncalled bases, had a mean Phred below 15, or lacked an exact match to the constant primer or identifier. High-quality paired reads were merged with COPE v1.2.5, and unique nucleotide sequences were defined as clonotypes. MiTCR v1.1 was used to align clonotypes to the IMGT TRBV, TRBD and TRBJ reference segments. Only V-J combinations with frequency above 0.0001, covering approximately 99% of repertoires, were analysed. A TCS score was defined as the ratio of F50 (clonal expansion) to E x V (chaos), with BLOSUM62-based TCRdist applied between CDR3 peptides within each V-J. Welch's t-statistics and random forest reduced 450 to 600 V-J features to some 14, which were used in a naive Bayes classifier (R e1071). Clones were called with MiXCR by TCRdb after fastp trimmed the public reads at Q25, and only in-frame beta chains were retained. All rows with the same CDR3 protein become a single entry with the most common DNA and genes. These V and J calls are TCRdb output, not the study's own analysis. Counted in this sample were 500,000 to 550,000 distinct CDR3 sequences; about 20% of them appeared once. The ten largest clones add up to more than 20% of the sample.

The origin of this receptor is a man aged 18 to 30 with Graves' hyperthyroidism. The chain is encoded by TRBV20-1 joined to TRBJ1-2, and the D gene may be TRBD1, 5 bases matching. The material sequenced was blood. CDR3 loop: CSARPTANYGYTF. The DNA sequence is given as TGCAGTGCCAGACCGACAGCTAACTATGGCTACACCTTC.